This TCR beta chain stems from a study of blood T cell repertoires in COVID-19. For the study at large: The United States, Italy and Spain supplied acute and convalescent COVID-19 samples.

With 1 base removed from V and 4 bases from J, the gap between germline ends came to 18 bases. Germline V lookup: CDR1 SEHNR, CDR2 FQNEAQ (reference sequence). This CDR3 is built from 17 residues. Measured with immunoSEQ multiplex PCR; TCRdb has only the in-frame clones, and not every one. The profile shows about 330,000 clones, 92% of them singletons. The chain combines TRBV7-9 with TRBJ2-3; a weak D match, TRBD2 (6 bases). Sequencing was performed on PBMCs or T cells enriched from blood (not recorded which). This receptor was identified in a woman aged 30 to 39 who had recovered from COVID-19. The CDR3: CASSLGAARDLSDTQYF. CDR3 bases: TGTGCCAGCAGCTTAGGCGCCGCCCGGGACTTATCAGATACGCAGTATTTT.